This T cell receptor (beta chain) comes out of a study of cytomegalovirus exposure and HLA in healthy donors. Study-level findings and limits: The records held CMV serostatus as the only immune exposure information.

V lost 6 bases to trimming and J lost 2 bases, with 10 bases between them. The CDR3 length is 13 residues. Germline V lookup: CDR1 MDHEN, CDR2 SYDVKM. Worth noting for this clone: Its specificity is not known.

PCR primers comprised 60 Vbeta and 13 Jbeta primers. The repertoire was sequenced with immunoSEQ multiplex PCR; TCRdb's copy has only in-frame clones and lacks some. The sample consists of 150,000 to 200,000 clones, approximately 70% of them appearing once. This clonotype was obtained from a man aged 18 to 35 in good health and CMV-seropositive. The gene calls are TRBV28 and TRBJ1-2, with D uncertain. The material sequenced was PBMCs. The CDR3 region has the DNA TGTGCCAGCAGCCCCGGTATGAACTATGGCTACACCTTC. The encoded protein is CASSPGMNYGYTF.